This entry is about one TCR beta chain. This sample stems from a study of blood T cell repertoires in COVID-19. Study context: Spain, Italy and the United States supplied samples that represented acute and convalescent COVID-19. PBMCs, B-cell-depleted T cells, or T cells provided the cDNA or gDNA that made up the material.

Authors' data handling: From reference gene primer amplification, estimates of nucleated cell counts were derived. TCRdb keeps only in-frame clones here, not all; method: immunoSEQ multiplex PCR. For V, J and clone size, that table is used; D and trimming come from the DNA. This table has about 120,000 clones, about 74% appearing once. The CDR3 consists of 13 residues. Germline V lookup: CDR1 GTSNPN, CDR2 SVGIG (reference sequence). Trimming removed 2 bases from V and 5 bases from J, with 13 bases in between. The chain combines TRBV30 with TRBJ2-7; D might be TRBD2 (5 bases). The sequence derives from a man between 65 and 85 years old with acute or convalescent COVID-19. Input material: peripheral blood. CDR3 region: CAWSFGVTDEQYF. The CDR3 DNA reads as TGTGCCTGGAGTTTCGGGGTGACGGACGAGCAGTACTTC.